These T cell receptor beta chains were read from a single sample in a study of beta chain features in type 1 diabetes. The table came from immunoSEQ multiplex PCR; TCRdb's copy has only in-frame clones and leaves some out. The sample holds about 280,000 clones; 14% to 15% are singletons and the top ten take less than 0.02%. Sequencing input: naive CD4+ T cells from blood. These receptors were obtained from a man aged 18 to 35 with type 1 diabetes. Each CDR3 is given with its conserved first and last residue. Each record gives: D gene, V gene, J gene, clone size, CDR3 DNA, CDR3 protein. The D gene is left open where the match is weak. Expanded clones get a size class; other rows say once, few or many, or leave the size out.

D gene: TRBD1
V gene: TRBV27
J gene: TRBJ2-7
clone size: few
CDR3 DNA: TGTGCCAGCAGTTTTGGGACAGGGGACTACGAGCAGTACTTC
CDR3 protein: CASSFGTGDYEQYF

D gene: NA
V gene: TRBV14
J gene: TRBJ1-6
clone size: NA
CDR3 DNA: TGTGCCAGCAGCCAAGCTGGGGGAGGAGGCTCACCCCTCCACTTT
CDR3 protein: CASSQAGGGGSPLHF

D gene: TRBD2
V gene: TRBV28
J gene: TRBJ2-7
clone size: few
CDR3 DNA: TGTGCCAGCAGTTTACTCCCTAGCGGGTCGATCTACGAGCAGTACTTC
CDR3 protein: CASSLLPSGSIYEQYF

D gene: NA
V gene: TRBV6-6
J gene: TRBJ1-5
clone size: NA
CDR3 DNA: TGTGCCAGCAGTGACCGGGGGGCCAGACAGCCCCAGCATTTT
CDR3 protein: CASSDRGARQPQHF

D gene: TRBD1
V gene: TRBV18
J gene: TRBJ2-7
clone size: few
CDR3 DNA: TGTGCCAGCTCACCGCAGGGGGCCCACGAGCAGTACTTC
CDR3 protein: CASSPQGAHEQYF

D gene: NA
V gene: TRBV4-3
J gene: TRBJ2-1
clone size: NA
CDR3 DNA: TGCGCCAGCAGCCAAGACCTCGGTTCCTACAATGAGCAGTTCTTC
CDR3 protein: CASSQDLGSYNEQFF

D gene: TRBD2
V gene: TRBV5-5
J gene: TRBJ2-2
clone size: few
CDR3 DNA: TGTGCCAGCAGCTCCGGTCGGGGGAGGGCCTTCACCGGGGAGCTGTTTTTT
CDR3 protein: CASSSGRGRAFTGELFF

D gene: NA
V gene: TRBV6-4
J gene: TRBJ2-3
clone size: few
CDR3 DNA: TGTGCCAGCAGTGCGGAGGCCGGAGATACGCAGTATTTT
CDR3 protein: CASSAEAGDTQYF

D gene: TRBD2
V gene: TRBV4-1
J gene: TRBJ2-4
clone size: NA
CDR3 DNA: TGCGCCAGCAGCCAAGGCGGCGGGAGTAGGGACATTCAGTACTTC
CDR3 protein: CASSQGGGSRDIQYF

D gene: NA
V gene: TRBV9
J gene: TRBJ2-5
clone size: few
CDR3 DNA: TGTGCCAGCAGCGCCCCGAGGGAGACCCAGTACTTC
CDR3 protein: CASSAPRETQYF

D gene: NA
V gene: TRBV19
J gene: TRBJ2-1
clone size: NA
CDR3 DNA: TGTGCCAGTAGTTCCCGACGTTGGCAGGGGGGCGGTGAGCAGTTCTTC
CDR3 protein: CASSSRRWQGGGEQFF

D gene: NA
V gene: TRBV30
J gene: TRBJ2-1
clone size: NA
CDR3 DNA: TGTGCCTGGAGTGTACGTCTGGGGCTTACGGGTATCGGTGAGCAGTTCTTC
CDR3 protein: CAWSVRLGLTGIGEQFF

D gene: NA
V gene: TRBV5-6
J gene: TRBJ2-7
clone size: NA
CDR3 DNA: TGTGCCAGCAGCTTCGGTGGATCAGGGGAGCAGTACTTC
CDR3 protein: CASSFGGSGEQYF

D gene: NA
V gene: TRBV30
J gene: TRBJ1-2
clone size: NA
CDR3 DNA: TGTGCCTGGAGTCATACATGGCCGCTTGGCTATGGCTACACCTTC
CDR3 protein: CAWSHTWPLGYGYTF

D gene: NA
V gene: TRBV19
J gene: TRBJ1-1
clone size: few
CDR3 DNA: TGTGCCAGTAGTGATGGGGGGGGCGTGCTTACTGAAGCTTTCTTT
CDR3 protein: CASSDGGGVLTEAFF

D gene: TRBD2
V gene: TRBV5-1
J gene: TRBJ2-1
clone size: NA
CDR3 DNA: TGCGCCAGCAGCTTACTCGCGGGAGAGGAGAATGAGCAGTTCTTC
CDR3 protein: CASSLLAGEENEQFF

D gene: NA
V gene: TRBV18
J gene: TRBJ1-1
clone size: NA
CDR3 DNA: TGTGCCAGCTCAAACAGGGTGACTGAAGCTTTCTTT
CDR3 protein: CASSNRVTEAFF

D gene: TRBD1
V gene: TRBV7-2
J gene: TRBJ1-4
clone size: NA
CDR3 DNA: TGTGCCAGCAGCTTAGACACCGGGACAGGGGGTGAAAAACTGTTTTTT
CDR3 protein: CASSLDTGTGGEKLFF

D gene: NA
V gene: TRBV6-1
J gene: TRBJ2-7
clone size: few
CDR3 DNA: TGTGCCAGCAGGGACGACTATTCCTACGAGCAGTACTTC
CDR3 protein: CASRDDYSYEQYF

D gene: TRBD1
V gene: TRBV7-9
J gene: TRBJ2-1
clone size: NA
CDR3 DNA: TGTGCCAGCAGTCAGGGGGTCGATGAGCAGTTCTTC
CDR3 protein: CASSQGVDEQFF

D gene: TRBD1
V gene: TRBV29-1
J gene: TRBJ2-7
clone size: NA
CDR3 DNA: TGCAGCGTCGGGACAGGGGTCTACGAGCAGTACTTC
CDR3 protein: CSVGTGVYEQYF

D gene: NA
V gene: TRBV7-9
J gene: TRBJ1-6
clone size: few
CDR3 DNA: TGTGCCAGCAGCCAGACAAATTCACCCCTCCACTTT
CDR3 protein: CASSQTNSPLHF

D gene: NA
V gene: TRBV30
J gene: TRBJ2-7
clone size: few
CDR3 DNA: TGTGCCTGGACCCGGGACATTTACGAGCAGTACTTC
CDR3 protein: CAWTRDIYEQYF

D gene: NA
V gene: TRBV6-6
J gene: TRBJ2-3
clone size: few
CDR3 DNA: TGTGCCAGCAGTCTCCCTGGGGGCGTCGCAGATACGCAGTATTTT
CDR3 protein: CASSLPGGVADTQYF

D gene: TRBD2
V gene: TRBV7-2
J gene: TRBJ2-7
clone size: few
CDR3 DNA: TGTGCCAGCAGCTCCGGACTAGCGGGGGGAAACGAGCAGTACTTC
CDR3 protein: CASSSGLAGGNEQYF

D gene: TRBD2
V gene: TRBV10-2
J gene: TRBJ2-1
clone size: few
CDR3 DNA: TGCGCCACTGCAGCGGGAGGAACCTACAATGAGCAGTTCTTC
CDR3 protein: CATAAGGTYNEQFF

D gene: NA
V gene: TRBV7-2
J gene: TRBJ2-3
clone size: NA
CDR3 DNA: TGTGCCAGCCGCTTAAGGGGCAGTACGCAGTATTTT
CDR3 protein: CASRLRGSTQYF

D gene: NA
V gene: TRBV6-1
J gene: TRBJ2-5
clone size: NA
CDR3 DNA: TGTGCCAGCAGTGAACTCGGGGAGACCCAGTACTTC
CDR3 protein: CASSELGETQYF

D gene: NA
V gene: TRBV19
J gene: TRBJ1-2
clone size: NA
CDR3 DNA: TGTGCCAGTAGTGGAGGGCACCGGGGCTACACCTTC
CDR3 protein: CASSGGHRGYTF

D gene: TRBD1
V gene: TRBV10-3
J gene: TRBJ2-7
clone size: NA
CDR3 DNA: TGTGCCATAAGGGACAGACAGTCTTCAGATGAGCAGTACTTC
CDR3 protein: CAIRDRQSSDEQYF

D gene: NA
V gene: TRBV10-3
J gene: TRBJ2-6
clone size: few
CDR3 DNA: TGTGCCATCAGTTTTTACAGGAGCTCTGGGGCCAACGTCCTGACTTTC
CDR3 protein: CAISFYRSSGANVLTF